Included here is one T cell receptor beta chain sequence, with context. Its specificity is not known. This sample stems from a study of T cell responses to AZD1222 COVID-19 vaccine. Study-wide points: Spike was spanned by vaccine-associated CD4 TCRs, with dominance at 160-218 and 743-854.

This table comes from immunoSEQ multiplex PCR, and its TCRdb copy is limited to in-frame clones, with some not included. Among 65,000 to 85,000 clones, 85% to 95% were seen once, and the ten largest hold roughly 4.8%. Per the germline V gene, CDR1 is LNHDA and CDR2 is SQIVND (reference sequence). CDR3 length equals 14 residues. The V segment lost 5 bases and the J segment 9 bases; nucleotides outside the gene matches: 4. Sequences were derived from peripheral blood, sampled on day 0 of AZD1222 vaccination. The receptor was isolated from an adult in good health. The chain uses TRBV19 and TRBJ1-6, with TRBD1 identical over 10 bases. CDR3 sequence (DNA): TGTGCCAGTAGTTTCCGGGACAGGGGTTCACCCCTCCACTTT. This sequence encodes CASSFRDRGSPLHF.